Given below is one T cell receptor beta chain in context. This entry is derived from a study of control samples from healthy donors and cancer patients. Data came from immunoSEQ multiplex PCR; TCRdb stores just in-frame clones and leaves some out. The sample holds 130,000 to 150,000 clones, roughly nine tenths seen once. The germline CDR1 and CDR2 sequences are SGHTA and FQGNSA. This CDR3 contains 14 residues. Germline trimming cut 3 bases from V and 2 bases from J; bases unmatched to any gene: 3. The clonotype originates from a woman between 25 and 40 years old in good health. Sequencing was carried out using blood. This chain uses TRBV7-2 with TRBJ1-2, with TRBD1 matching over 7 bases. In DNA, the CDR3 is TGTGCCAGCAGCTTCCACAGGGGAAACTATGGCTACACCTTC. Amino acid sequence: CASSFHRGNYGYTF.